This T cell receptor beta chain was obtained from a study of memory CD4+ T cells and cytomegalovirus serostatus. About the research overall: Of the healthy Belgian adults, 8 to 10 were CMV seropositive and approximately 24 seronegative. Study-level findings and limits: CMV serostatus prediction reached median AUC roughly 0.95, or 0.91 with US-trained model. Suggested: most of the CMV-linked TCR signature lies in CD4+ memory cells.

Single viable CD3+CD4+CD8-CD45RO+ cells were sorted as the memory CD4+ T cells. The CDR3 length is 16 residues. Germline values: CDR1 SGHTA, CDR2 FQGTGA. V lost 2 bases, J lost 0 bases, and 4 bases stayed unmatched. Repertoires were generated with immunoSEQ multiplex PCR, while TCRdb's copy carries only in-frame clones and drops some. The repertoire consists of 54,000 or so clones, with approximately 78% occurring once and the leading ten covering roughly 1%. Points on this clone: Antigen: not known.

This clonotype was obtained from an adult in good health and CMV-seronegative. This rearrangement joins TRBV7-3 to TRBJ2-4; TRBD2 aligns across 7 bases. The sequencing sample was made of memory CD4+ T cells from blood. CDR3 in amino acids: CASSLCPGGAKNIQYF. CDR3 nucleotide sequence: TGTGCCAGCAGCTTATGCCCGGGGGGAGCCAAAAACATTCAGTACTTC.